One sample yielded the 21 T cell receptor beta chains listed below, sequenced in a study of blood T cell repertoires in COVID-19. Only in-frame clones appear in the TCRdb table, and some are missing; sequencing was by immunoSEQ multiplex PCR. The table has about 220,000 clones, around 86% seen once. Input material: peripheral blood. The source is a human donor in a cohort sampled during active COVID-19.

V and J are TRBV9 and TRBJ1-4; 8 bases match TRBD1. With 5 bases clipped from V and 2 bases from J, the junction kept 5 bases outside the gene matches. This CDR3 is built from 15 residues. Germline lookup yields CDR1 SGDLS and CDR2 YYNGEE. The CDR3 DNA follows: TGTGCCAGCAGTCGCGACAGGGGCACTAATGAAAAACTGTTTTTT. This translates into CASSRDRGTNEKLFF. Together with reference TRBV9 and TRBJ1-4, the CDR3 gives the full variable domain: DSGVTQTPKHLITATGQRVTLRCSPRSGDLSVYWYQQSLDQGLQFLIQYYNGEERAKGNILERFSAQQFPDLHSELNLSSLELGDSALYFCASSRDRGTNEKLFFGSGTQLSVL.

CDR3 loop: CASNYQTGQETQYF. CDR3 coding DNA: TGTGCCAGCAACTATCAGACAGGTCAAGAGACCCAGTACTTC. The chain couples TRBV7-2 to TRBJ2-5, with a possible D match to TRBD1 (6 bases). The length of the CDR3 is 14 residues. V dropped 7 bases and J dropped 2 bases, with 14 bases sitting between them. Germline V CDR1 and CDR2: SGHTA, FQGNSA.

The chain is built from TRBV6-6 and TRBJ2-2; D is uncertain. V was pared by 5 bases and J by 1 base, with 8 bases between. The CDR3 is made up of 14 amino acids. CDR1 MNHNY and CDR2 SVGAGI come from the germline V gene (reference sequence). The CDR3 DNA sequence: TGTGCCAGCAGTCTCACAGAGAACACCGGGGAGCTGTTTTTT. Translated, it gives CASSLTENTGELFF.

V usage is TRBV28 and J usage is TRBJ2-2, with D unclear. Germline CDR1 and CDR2: MDHEN and SYDVKM. Trimming shortened V by 8 bases and J by 1 base, and 8 bases separated the two germline ends. CDR3 size: 13 residues. The CDR3, as DNA: TGTGCCAGCCAGGCAGGGAACACCGGGGAGCTGTTTTTT. It yields the protein CASQAGNTGELFF.

The genes are TRBV18 and TRBJ2-7; TRBD2 matches 12 bases. Trimming took 3 bases from V and 3 from J; bases not matched to a gene: 3. Germline V CDR1 and CDR2: KGHSH, LQKENI. The length of the CDR3 is 15 residues. The CDR3 coding sequence is TGTGCCAGCTCACCTACTAGCGGGAGGAGCTACGAGCAGTACTTC. As protein: CASSPTSGRSYEQYF.

This clone was seen just once. The J gene is TRBJ2-1, the V gene TRBV9; 14 positions agree with TRBD2. The junction had 8 bases not matched to a gene; V was cut back by 4 bases and J by 11 bases. Germline V gene lookup returns CDR1 SGDLS and CDR2 YYNGEE. The CDR3 sequence is 15 residues long. The CDR3 DNA sequence: TGTGCCAGCAGCCCAGAGGGACTAGCGGGGGTTAAGCAGTTCTTC. Translated: CASSPEGLAGVKQFF.

This clone was seen a handful of times. The chain combines TRBV4-3 with TRBJ1-2; the D gene is possibly TRBD1 (5 bases). The germline V gene has CDR1 LGHNA and CDR2 YSLEER. Trimming stripped 0 bases from V and 3 bases from J, with 17 bases between. There are 17 residues in the CDR3. CDR3 amino acids: CASSQEVSRANYYGYTF. The CDR3 nucleotides are TGCGCCAGCAGCCAAGAAGTTTCCAGGGCCAATTACTATGGCTACACCTTC.

The chain has TRBV6-6 and TRBJ2-7; 7 bases line up with TRBD2. Trimming at V came to 0 bases and at J to 3 bases, leaving 5 bases not matched to a gene. The V gene's germline CDR1 is MNHNY and CDR2 SVGAGI (reference sequence). The CDR3 length is 15 residues. The CDR3 reads CASSYSNREDYEQYF. CDR3 sequence (DNA): TGTGCCAGCAGTTACTCGAACCGGGAGGACTACGAGCAGTACTTC.

The gene calls are TRBV5-1 and TRBJ1-1, with 7 bases lining up with TRBD1. J lost 6 bases, V lost 0 bases, and 8 bases had no gene match. Germline CDR1 SGHRS, CDR2 YFSETQ. This CDR3 is 15 amino acids long. In DNA, the CDR3 is TGCGCCAGCAGCTTGGGGGGGACAGTCAACCCTGAAGCTTTCTTT. Translating it yields CASSLGGTVNPEAFF.

The chain links TRBV6-2 or TRBV6-3 to TRBJ2-5; 8 bases are shared with TRBD1. Per germline, CDR1 MNHEY and CDR2 SVGEGT. CDR3 size: 12 residues. The trim removed 5 bases at V and 4 bases at J, leaving 0 bases unmatched. CDR3 sequence (DNA): TGTGCCAGCAGTGGACAGGGAGAGACCCAGTACTTC. It yields the protein CASSGQGETQYF.

The V call is TRBV7-9, the J call TRBJ1-4; 7 bases line up with TRBD1. This CDR3 comprises 15 residues. Germline CDR1 SEHNR, CDR2 FQNEAQ (reference sequence). Trimming at V came to 5 bases and at J to 2 bases, leaving 5 bases not matched to a gene. CDR3 sequence: CASSTQGRTNEKLFF. Here the CDR3 DNA reads TGTGCCAGCAGCACACAGGGGCGGACTAATGAAAAACTGTTTTTT.

The V call is TRBV5-8, the J call TRBJ2-4, with a tentative D call TRBD1 (6 bases). V lost 0 bases to trimming and J lost 9 bases, with 16 bases between them. Per germline, CDR1 SGHTS and CDR2 YDEGEE. The CDR3 totals 15 residues. For the CDR3, the DNA is TGTGCCAGCAGCTTGGAGGGGACAAGGGGCTCCATTCAGTACTTC. Protein: CASSLEGTRGSIQYF.

This clone was counted a few times. The V gene is TRBV7-2, the J gene TRBJ2-7; the match to TRBD1 covers 7 bases. This CDR3 is 15 amino acids long. CDR1 and CDR2 from the germline V gene are SGHTA and FQGNSA. V shed 4 bases, J shed 1 base, and the junction held 7 bases outside the gene matches. CDR3 region: CASSSPPGQSYEQYF. The CDR3 nucleotides read TGTGCCAGCAGCTCACCCCCGGGACAGTCCTACGAGCAGTACTTC.

The rearrangement uses TRBV19 and TRBJ1-5; unclear D gene. This CDR3 region has 14 residues. CDR1 and CDR2 from the germline V gene are LNHDA and SQIVND (reference sequence). The germline V and J ends were trimmed by 4 bases and 1 base, with 8 bases remaining between them. The CDR3 sequence: CASSRQTSNQPQHF. The CDR3 DNA reads TGTGCCAGTAGTAGGCAGACAAGCAATCAGCCCCAGCATTTT.

J is TRBJ2-1 and V is TRBV7-2; no definite D call. The CDR3 contains 14 residues. The V gene lost 4 bases and the J gene lost 2 bases, with 9 bases spanning the gap. CDR1 and CDR2 from the germline V gene are SGHTA and FQGNSA. For the CDR3, the DNA is TGTGCCAGCAGCTCTCTAAAGACCTACAATGAGCAGTTCTTC. Its protein product is CASSSLKTYNEQFF.

The V gene is TRBV18, the J gene TRBJ1-3; possibly TRBD1 for D (5 bases). Deletions cut 6 bases from V and 0 bases from J, with 12 bases between. Germline lookup yields CDR1 KGHSH and CDR2 LQKENI. The CDR3 has 15 amino acids. The CDR3 loop reads CASSRPGLSGNTIYF. The CDR3 DNA is TGTGCCAGCTCCCGTCCGGGACTCTCTGGAAACACCATATATTTT.

The chain employs TRBV5-6 and TRBJ1-2, with TRBD1 as a possible D gene (5 bases). V dropped 1 base and J dropped 4 bases, with 8 bases sitting between them. CDR1 SGHDT and CDR2 YYEEEE come from the germline V gene. CDR3 length: 13 residues. CDR3 nucleotide sequence: TGTGCCAGCAGCTTGTGGCAGGGCTATGGCTACACCTTC. As protein: CASSLWQGYGYTF.

The V and J genes are TRBV20-1 and TRBJ2-5; tentatively, D is TRBD1 (5 bases). This CDR3 is 11 amino acids long. The V gene's germline CDR1 is DFQATT and CDR2 SNEGSKA (reference sequence). V lost 7 bases, J lost 7 bases, and 13 bases lay in between. This CDR3 reads CSGRTSRTQYF. As DNA, the CDR3 is TGCAGTGGCAGGACATCCAGGACCCAGTACTTC.

This chain uses TRBV4-3 with TRBJ1-5; D ambiguous. Deletions cut 0 bases from V and 3 bases from J, with 9 bases between. The CDR3 loop spans 15 amino acids. Per germline, CDR1 LGHNA and CDR2 YSLEER. The DNA of the CDR3 is TGCGCCAGCAGCCAAGATCGGAGGTCCAATCAGCCCCAGCATTTT. As protein: CASSQDRRSNQPQHF.

This chain uses TRBV18 with TRBJ1-1; possible D gene TRBD1, 5 bases. Germline V CDR1 and CDR2: KGHSH, LQKENI. CDR3 size: 14 residues. V lost 1 base, J lost 4 bases, and 10 bases lay in between. CDR3 DNA: TGTGCCAGCTCACCACTCCAGGGATCCACTGAAGCTTTCTTT. The encoded protein is CASSPLQGSTEAFF.

This clone has just one count. This chain uses TRBV12-3 or TRBV12-4 with TRBJ1-5; no clear D. With 4 bases removed from V and 11 bases from J, the gap between germline ends came to 9 bases. The CDR3 length is 11 residues. In nucleotides, the CDR3 is TGTGCCAGCAGTTCTGGGAGGGCCCAGCATTTT. Translated: CASSSGRAQHF.